The text below deals with one T cell receptor beta chain. Its antigen is currently unknown. Profiling relied on immunoSEQ multiplex PCR, and the TCRdb table lists in-frame clones only, not all of them. The data show roughly 120,000 clones, around 88% seen once. The data are from a study of T cell responses to AZD1222 COVID-19 vaccine. V lost 4 bases, J lost 7 bases, and 12 bases lay in between. Germline V gene sequence: CDR1 SGHDT, CDR2 YYEEEE. The CDR3 extends over 14 amino acids. Study findings and constraints: CD4 TCRs linked to vaccination spanned spike, dominating at 160-218 and 743-854. An increase in Spike-specific TCR breadth and depth was observed after two AZD1222 doses. Unmutated variant regions reportedly attract nearly half of all spike-specific TCRs.

The material was peripheral blood, obtained on day 0 of AZD1222 vaccination. This chain links TRBV5-6 with TRBJ1-6; tentative D call: TRBD1 (6 bases). This sequence originates from an adult in good health. The CDR3 region is CASSARDTNSPLHF. The CDR3 DNA follows: TGTGCCAGCAGCGCCAGGGACACCAATTCACCCCTCCACTTT.